This TCR beta chain was obtained from a study of T-cell reconstitution after alpha-beta-depleted transplantation in children. General study findings and limits: Several patients had high TCRbeta diversity at day 60; it came from surviving recipient T cells and thymic progenitors. Reportedly, only several hundred clones from non-depleted graft cells drove alpha-beta T-cell counts at about two months. It was newly produced T cells that mostly accounted for T-cell counts and diversity one year after transplant.

J gave up 3 bases and V 7 bases, and 12 bases lay outside the gene matches. Germline values: CDR1 SQVTM, CDR2 ANQGSEA. This CDR3 has 14 residues. This clonotype came up a few times. Its cognate antigen is unknown. Unique molecular identifiers tagged the TCRbeta library. One entry per CDR3 protein, called by TCRdb with MiXCR from the PCR reads. The sample lists fewer than 400,000 distinct CDR3 sequences; over 20% were seen once. Sample: PBMCs, mostly from graft donor cells, taken 180 days after TCRalphabeta/CD19-depleted stem cell transplant. This clonotype originated in a male patient younger than 18 who had a stem cell transplant for acute lymphoblastic leukemia, so the T cells may come from the graft donor. The J gene is TRBJ2-7, the V gene TRBV29-1, with TRBD1 matching 7 bases. The DNA for the CDR3 is TGCAGCGCAAAAAAGACAGGGTCCTTCTACGAGCAGTACTTC. Its protein is CSAKKTGSFYEQYF.